This TCR beta chain was recorded in a study of PD-1 blockade in classical Hodgkin lymphoma. Germline V gene data show CDR1 as SQVTM and CDR2 as ANQGSEA. This CDR3 spans 10 amino acids. V was cut by 5 bases and J by 5 bases, with 6 bases left in between. This table comes from immunoSEQ multiplex PCR, and its TCRdb copy is limited to in-frame clones, with some not included. The data contain tens of thousands of clones, roughly 85% of them seen just once; the ten biggest clones take up roughly 8.7%. Time point here: cycle 4 day 1 (C4D1), after less than seven weeks of nivolumab. After autologous stem cell transplantation all patients relapsed, and prior brentuximab vedotin exposure differed between cohorts.

The TCR originated in a human donor with classical Hodgkin lymphoma. This specimen was peripheral blood mononuclear cells (PBMCs), taken before the fourth cycle of nivolumab. This chain connects TRBV29-1 to TRBJ1-2; unclear D gene. The CDR3 reads CSVRGYGYTF. The CDR3 DNA is TGCAGCGTTCGTGGATATGGCTACACCTTC.